This T cell receptor beta chain was identified during a study of glioma-infiltrating T cells. The iRepertoire nested amplicon-rescue multiplex PCR amplified TCR alpha and beta CDR3s from RNA. MiXCR, run by TCRdb on the multiplex PCR reads, gives a single entry per CDR3 protein. The sample shows 3,000 to 4,000 distinct CDR3 sequences, roughly 17% of them seen only once. The CDR3 length is 15 residues. Germline V CDR1 and CDR2: SEHNR, FQNEAQ (reference sequence). V was trimmed by 5 bases and J by 2 bases, leaving 13 bases between them. At least ten counts were recorded for this clonotype. The receptor was isolated from a human donor with low-grade glioma or glioblastoma, undergoing nonglioma brain surgery, or in good health (not recorded which). The sequenced material came from glioma tissue, nonneoplastic brain tissue, or PBMCs (not recorded which). The genes are TRBV7-9 and TRBJ1-5; possible D gene TRBD1, 5 bases. CDR3 nucleotides: TGTGCCAGCAGCCCACGGGGGGGGGGCAATCAGCCCCAGCATTTT. Translated: CASSPRGGGNQPQHF.